This TCR beta chain appears in the sequencing data of a study of blood T cell repertoires in COVID-19. Study background: The United States, Italy and Spain supplied acute and convalescent COVID-19 samples. Sources were T cells, B-cell-depleted T cells, or PBMCs; the material itself was cDNA or gDNA.

With 4 bases removed from V and 4 bases from J, the gap between germline ends came to 16 bases. Germline CDR1 reads SGHRS; CDR2 reads YFSETQ. The CDR3 is 15 residues long. Libraries were prepared by immunoSEQ multiplex PCR; TCRdb keeps only in-frame clonotypes and omits some of them. The sample holds about 330,000 clones, around 86% seen once. Input material: peripheral blood. J is TRBJ2-3 and V is TRBV5-1; D perhaps matches TRBD1 (8 bases). The TCR originated in a woman aged 45-65 years with acute or convalescent COVID-19. The CDR3 loop reads CASSPRTGRADTQYF. CDR3 bases: TGCGCCAGCAGCCCGAGGACAGGGAGGGCAGATACGCAGTATTTT. Full variable domain (missing parts from reference TRBV5-1 and TRBJ2-3): KAGVTQTPRYLIKTRGQQVTLSCSPISGHRSVSWYQQTPGQGLQFLFEYFSETQRNKGNFPGRFSGRQFSNSRSEMNVSTLELGDSALYLCASSPRTGRADTQYFGPGTRLTVL.